A single sample gave rise to the 5 T cell receptor beta chains below, sequenced in a study of CD8+CD57+ T cells in acquired aplastic anemia. TCR beta VDJ and CDR3 were profiled, and genomic DNA was the template. TCRdb reprocessed the reads with MiXCR, giving one entry per CDR3 protein. The profile covers about 200,000 distinct CDR3 sequences, with 50% to 70% appearing a single time and around 50% taken by the ten largest. For sequencing, patients were chosen who had shown expansion of CD8+CD57+ cells by flow cytometry. Sequenced sample: sorted CD4+, CD8+, or CD8+CD57+ T cells (not recorded which) from PBMCs. Source of these receptors: a human donor with aplastic anemia.

V usage is TRBV7-2 and J usage is TRBJ2-1, with TRBD2 matching 7 bases. Germline values: CDR1 SGHTA, CDR2 FQGNSA. The CDR3 is made up of 16 amino acids. The J segment lost 6 bases and the V segment lost 6 bases, leaving 14 bases of the junction unmatched. The CDR3 spells CASSQGPSGEGNEQFF. The CDR3 nucleotides are TGTGCCAGCAGTCAAGGGCCTAGCGGAGAGGGCAATGAGCAGTTCTTC.

CDR3 region: CARSGLTEAFF. The CDR3 bases are TGTGCCAGGTCGGGGTTGACTGAAGCTTTCTTT. This rearrangement joins TRBV2 to TRBJ1-1; D uncertain. This CDR3 contains 11 residues. The V end was cut by 9 bases, the J end by 5 bases, with 10 bases between. From germline, CDR1 is SNHLY and CDR2 FYNNEI. Looking up the rest from reference TRBV2 and TRBJ1-1 gives the full variable domain: EPEVTQTPSHQVTQMGQEVILRCVPISNHLYFYWYRQILGQKVEFLVSFYNNEISEKSEIFDDQFSVERPDGSNFTLKIRSTKLEDSAMYFCARSGLTEAFFGQGTRLTVV.

The chain uses TRBV6-5 and TRBJ2-7; TRBD2 aligns across 13 bases. The germline CDR1 and CDR2 sequences are MNHEY and SVGAGI. Trimming took 6 bases from V and 6 from J; bases not matched to a gene: 8. The CDR3 spans 15 residues. The CDR3: CASSPLAGGRVEQYF. CDR3 sequence (DNA): TGTGCCAGCAGCCCACTAGCGGGAGGGCGGGTCGAGCAGTACTTC.

This clonotype was observed many times. The rearrangement uses TRBV5-1 and TRBJ2-7, with 10 nucleotides matching TRBD2. Germline lookup yields CDR1 SGHRS and CDR2 YFSETQ. With 2 bases clipped from V and 2 bases from J, the junction kept 4 bases outside the gene matches. The CDR3 runs 15 residues. DNA for the CDR3: TGCGCCAGCAGCTTTGGTACTAGCGGGGCCTACGAGCAGTACTTC. It is translated as CASSFGTSGAYEQYF.

The chain combines TRBV20-1 with TRBJ2-7; a weak D match, TRBD1 (6 bases). Per germline, CDR1 DFQATT and CDR2 SNEGSKA (reference sequence). V dropped 2 bases and J dropped 4 bases, with 15 bases sitting between them. This CDR3 is 14 amino acids long. DNA for the CDR3: TGCAGTGCTAGATCGGTACAGGGTGGTTACGAGCAGTACTTC. Its translation: CSARSVQGGYEQYF.